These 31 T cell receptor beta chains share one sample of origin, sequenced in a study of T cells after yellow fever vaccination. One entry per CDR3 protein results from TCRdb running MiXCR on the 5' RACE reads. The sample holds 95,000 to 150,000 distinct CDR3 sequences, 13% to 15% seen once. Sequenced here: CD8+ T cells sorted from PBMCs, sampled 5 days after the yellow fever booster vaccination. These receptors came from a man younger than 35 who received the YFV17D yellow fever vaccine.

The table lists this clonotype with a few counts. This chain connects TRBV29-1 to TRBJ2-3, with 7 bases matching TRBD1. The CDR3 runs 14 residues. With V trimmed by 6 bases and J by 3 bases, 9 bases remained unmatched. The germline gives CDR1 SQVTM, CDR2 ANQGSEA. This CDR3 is CSVETGSVTDTQYF. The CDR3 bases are TGCAGCGTCGAGACAGGGAGTGTAACAGATACGCAGTATTTT.

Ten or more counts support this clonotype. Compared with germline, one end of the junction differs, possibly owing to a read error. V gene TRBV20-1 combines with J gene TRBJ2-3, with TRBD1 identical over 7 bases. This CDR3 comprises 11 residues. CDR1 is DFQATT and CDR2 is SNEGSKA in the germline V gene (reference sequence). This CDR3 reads CSAVTDRVHFF. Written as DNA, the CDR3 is TGCAGTGCCGTTACCGACAGGGTCCATTTTTTT.

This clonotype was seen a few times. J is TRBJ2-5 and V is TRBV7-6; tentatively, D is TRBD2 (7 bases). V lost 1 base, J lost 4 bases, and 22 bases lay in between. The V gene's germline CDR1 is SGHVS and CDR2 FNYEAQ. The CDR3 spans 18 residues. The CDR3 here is CASSLEFGGPFRGETQYF. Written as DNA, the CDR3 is TGTGCCAGCAGCTTAGAGTTCGGGGGGCCTTTCCGGGGAGAGACCCAGTACTTC. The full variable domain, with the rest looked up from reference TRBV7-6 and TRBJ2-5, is GAGVSQSPRYKVTKRGQDVALRCDPISGHVSLYWYRQALGQGPEFLTYFNYEAQQDKSGLPNDRFSAERPEGSISTLTIQRTEQRDSAMYRCASSLEFGGPFRGETQYFGPGTRLLVL.

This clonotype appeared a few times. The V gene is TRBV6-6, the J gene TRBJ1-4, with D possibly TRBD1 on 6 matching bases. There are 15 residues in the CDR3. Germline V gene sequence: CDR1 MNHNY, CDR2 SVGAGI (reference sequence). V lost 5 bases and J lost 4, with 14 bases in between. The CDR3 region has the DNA TGTGCCAGCAGTGCCAGGGGACTTATTAATGAAAAACTGTTTTTT. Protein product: CASSARGLINEKLFF.

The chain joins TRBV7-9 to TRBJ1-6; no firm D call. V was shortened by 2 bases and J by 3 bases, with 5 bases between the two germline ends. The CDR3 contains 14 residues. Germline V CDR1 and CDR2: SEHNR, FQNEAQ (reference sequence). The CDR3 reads CASSLNSYNSPLHF. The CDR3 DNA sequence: TGTGCCAGCAGCTTAAACAGCTATAATTCACCCCTCCACTTT. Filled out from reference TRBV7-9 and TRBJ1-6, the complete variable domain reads DTGVSQNPRHKITKRGQNVTFRCDPISEHNRLYWYRQTLGQGPEFLTYFQNEAQLEKSRLLSDRFSAERPKGSFSTLEIQRTEQGDSAMYLCASSLNSYNSPLHFGNGTRLTVT.

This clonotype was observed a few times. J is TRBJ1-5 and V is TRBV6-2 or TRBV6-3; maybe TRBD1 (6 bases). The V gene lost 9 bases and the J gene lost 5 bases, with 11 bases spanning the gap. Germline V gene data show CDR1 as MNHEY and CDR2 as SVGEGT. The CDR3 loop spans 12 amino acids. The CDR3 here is CASGQTYQPQHF. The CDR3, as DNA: TGTGCCAGTGGACAGACCTATCAGCCCCAGCATTTT.

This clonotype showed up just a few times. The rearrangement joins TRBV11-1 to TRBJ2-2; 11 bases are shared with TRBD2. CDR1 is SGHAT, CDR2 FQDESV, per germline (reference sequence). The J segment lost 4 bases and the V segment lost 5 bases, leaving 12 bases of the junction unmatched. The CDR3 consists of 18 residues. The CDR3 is CASSEGPLAGVVTGELFF. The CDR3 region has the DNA TGTGCCAGCAGCGAAGGACCACTAGCGGGGGTTGTCACCGGGGAGCTGTTTTTT.

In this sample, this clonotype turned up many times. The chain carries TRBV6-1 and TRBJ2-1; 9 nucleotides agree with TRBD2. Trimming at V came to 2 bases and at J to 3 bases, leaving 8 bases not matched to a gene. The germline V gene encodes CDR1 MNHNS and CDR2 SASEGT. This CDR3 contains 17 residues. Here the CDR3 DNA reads TGTGCCAGCAGTGAATATAAGCGGGGGGTAGGCTACAATGAGCAGTTCTTC. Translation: CASSEYKRGVGYNEQFF.

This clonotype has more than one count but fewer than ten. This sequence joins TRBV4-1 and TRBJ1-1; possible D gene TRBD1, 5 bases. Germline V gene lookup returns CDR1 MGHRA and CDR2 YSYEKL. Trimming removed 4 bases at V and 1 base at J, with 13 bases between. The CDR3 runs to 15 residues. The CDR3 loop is CASSPLGGANTEAFF. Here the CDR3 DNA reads TGCGCCAGCAGCCCCCTGGGAGGGGCGAACACTGAAGCTTTCTTT.

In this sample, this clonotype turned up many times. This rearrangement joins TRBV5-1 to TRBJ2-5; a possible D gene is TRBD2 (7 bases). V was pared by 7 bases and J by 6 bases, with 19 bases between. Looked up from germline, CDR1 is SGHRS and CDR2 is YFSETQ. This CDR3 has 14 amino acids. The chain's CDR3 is CASAARGGAQTQYF. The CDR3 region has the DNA TGCGCCAGCGCGGCGAGAGGGGGGGCCCAGACCCAGTACTTC.

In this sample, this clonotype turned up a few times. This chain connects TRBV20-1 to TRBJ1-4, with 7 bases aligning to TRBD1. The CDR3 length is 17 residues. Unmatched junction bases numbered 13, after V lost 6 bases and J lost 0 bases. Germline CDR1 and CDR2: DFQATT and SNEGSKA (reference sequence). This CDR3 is CSAPDTGTAATNEKLFF. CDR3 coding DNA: TGCAGTGCGCCGGACACTGGGACAGCTGCAACTAATGAAAAACTGTTTTTT.

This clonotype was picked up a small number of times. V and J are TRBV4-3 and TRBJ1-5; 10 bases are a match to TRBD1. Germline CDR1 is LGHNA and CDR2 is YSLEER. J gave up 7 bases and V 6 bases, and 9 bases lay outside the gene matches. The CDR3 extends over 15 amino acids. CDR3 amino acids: CASSPGTGEGQPQHF. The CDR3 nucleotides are TGCGCCAGCAGTCCCGGGACAGGGGAGGGACAGCCCCAGCATTTT.

The CDR3 sequence is CASSVAYSGANVLTF. CDR3 DNA sequence: TGTGCCAGCAGCGTAGCGTACTCTGGGGCCAACGTCCTGACTTTC. V is TRBV9 and J is TRBJ2-6; D remains ambiguous. The germline V gene encodes CDR1 SGDLS and CDR2 YYNGEE. This CDR3 is built from 15 residues. V was shortened by 0 bases and J by 0 bases, with 4 bases between the two germline ends.

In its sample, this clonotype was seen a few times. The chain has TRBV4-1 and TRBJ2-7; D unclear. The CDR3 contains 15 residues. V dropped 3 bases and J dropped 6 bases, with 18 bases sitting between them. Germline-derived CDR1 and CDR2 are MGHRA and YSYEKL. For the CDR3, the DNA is TGCGCCAGCAGCCAGTCCCCGCTTGGGTCGGCCGAGCAGTACTTC. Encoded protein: CASSQSPLGSAEQYF.

CDR3 sequence (DNA): TGCGCCAGCAGCCAAGCCGCGGGGCGGGACAATGAGCAGTTCTTC. Translated: CASSQAAGRDNEQFF. V and J are TRBV4-3 and TRBJ2-1; a weak D match, TRBD2 (6 bases). The CDR3 totals 15 residues. Trimming took off 1 base at V and 5 bases at J, with 12 bases between the two ends. Germline V gene data show CDR1 as LGHNA and CDR2 as YSLEER.

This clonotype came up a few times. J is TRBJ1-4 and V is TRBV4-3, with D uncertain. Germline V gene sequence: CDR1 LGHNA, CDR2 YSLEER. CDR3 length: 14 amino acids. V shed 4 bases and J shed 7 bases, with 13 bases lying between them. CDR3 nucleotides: TGCGCCAGCAGCCCTGGCCTTATTGGTGAAAAACTGTTTTTT. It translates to CASSPGLIGEKLFF.

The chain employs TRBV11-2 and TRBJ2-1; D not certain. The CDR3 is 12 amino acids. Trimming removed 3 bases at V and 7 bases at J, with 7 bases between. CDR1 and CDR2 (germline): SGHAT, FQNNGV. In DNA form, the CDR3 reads TGTGCCAGCAGCTTCTACAGTAATGAGCAGTTCTTC. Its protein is CASSFYSNEQFF.

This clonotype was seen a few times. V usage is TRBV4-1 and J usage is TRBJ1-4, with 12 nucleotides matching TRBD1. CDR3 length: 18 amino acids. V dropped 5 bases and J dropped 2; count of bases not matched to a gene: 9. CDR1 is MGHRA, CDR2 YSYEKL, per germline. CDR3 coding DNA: TGCGCCAGCAGCGCCGGGACAGGGGGCTGGAAGACTAATGAAAAACTGTTTTTT. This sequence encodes CASSAGTGGWKTNEKLFF.

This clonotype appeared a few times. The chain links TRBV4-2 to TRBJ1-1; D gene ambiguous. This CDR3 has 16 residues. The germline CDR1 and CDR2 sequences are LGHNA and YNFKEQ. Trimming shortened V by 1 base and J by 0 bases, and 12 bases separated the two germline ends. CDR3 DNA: TGTGCCAGCAGCCAAGGGGATGGAGAAATGAACACTGAAGCTTTCTTT. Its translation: CASSQGDGEMNTEAFF.

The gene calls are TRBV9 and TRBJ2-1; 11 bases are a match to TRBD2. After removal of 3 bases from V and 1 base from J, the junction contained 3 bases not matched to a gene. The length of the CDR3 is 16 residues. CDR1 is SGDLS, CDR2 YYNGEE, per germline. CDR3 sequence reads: CASSGGTSGSYNEQFF. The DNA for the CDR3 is TGTGCCAGCAGCGGGGGGACTAGCGGTTCCTACAATGAGCAGTTCTTC.

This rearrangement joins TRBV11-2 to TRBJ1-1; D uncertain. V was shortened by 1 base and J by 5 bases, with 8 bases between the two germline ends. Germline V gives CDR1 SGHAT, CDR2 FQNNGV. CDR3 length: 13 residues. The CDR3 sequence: CASSLGTKTEAFF. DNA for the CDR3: TGTGCCAGCAGCTTAGGCACAAAGACTGAAGCTTTCTTT.

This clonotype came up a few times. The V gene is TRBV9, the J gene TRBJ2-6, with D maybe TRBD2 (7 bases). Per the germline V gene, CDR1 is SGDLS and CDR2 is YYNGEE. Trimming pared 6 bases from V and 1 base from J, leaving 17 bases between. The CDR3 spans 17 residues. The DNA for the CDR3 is TGTGCCAGCACCCCGGGGGGCTCTCCTTCTGGGGCCAACGTCCTGACTTTC. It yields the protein CASTPGGSPSGANVLTF.

The CDR3 region is CASPPDLNYEQYV. DNA for the CDR3: TGTGCCAGCCCCCCCGACTTGAACTACGAGCAGTACGTC. V gene TRBV12-3 or TRBV12-4 combines with J gene TRBJ2-7; no clear D gene. The CDR3 totals 13 residues. V gave up 8 bases and J gave up 3 bases, with 14 bases separating them.

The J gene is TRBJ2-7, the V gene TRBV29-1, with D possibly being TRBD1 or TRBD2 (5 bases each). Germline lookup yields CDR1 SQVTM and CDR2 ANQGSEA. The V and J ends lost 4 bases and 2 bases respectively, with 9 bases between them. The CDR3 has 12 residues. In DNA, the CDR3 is TGCAGCGTTGCCGGGGCCACCTACGAGCAGTACTTC. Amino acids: CSVAGATYEQYF.

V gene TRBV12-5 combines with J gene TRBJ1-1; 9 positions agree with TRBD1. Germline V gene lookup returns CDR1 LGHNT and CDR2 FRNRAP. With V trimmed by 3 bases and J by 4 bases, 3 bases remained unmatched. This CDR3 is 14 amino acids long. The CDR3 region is CASGFGTGITEAFF. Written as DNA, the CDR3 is TGTGCTAGTGGTTTTGGGACAGGGATCACTGAAGCTTTCTTT.

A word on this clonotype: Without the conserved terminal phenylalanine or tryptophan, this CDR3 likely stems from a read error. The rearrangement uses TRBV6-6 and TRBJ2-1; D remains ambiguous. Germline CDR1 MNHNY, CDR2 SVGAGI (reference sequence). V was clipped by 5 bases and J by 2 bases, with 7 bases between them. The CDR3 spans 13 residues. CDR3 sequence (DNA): TGTGCCAGCAGTACCGGGCCCTACAATGAGCAGTTCTAC. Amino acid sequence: CASSTGPYNEQFY.

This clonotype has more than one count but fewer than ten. CDR3: CASSLDPRQGANYGYTF. Here the CDR3 DNA reads TGTGCCAGCAGCTTAGATCCCCGACAGGGGGCAAACTATGGCTACACCTTC. V and J are TRBV11-2 and TRBJ1-2, with 10 bases aligning to TRBD1. CDR3 length: 17 residues. V dropped 0 bases and J dropped 2; count of bases not matched to a gene: 6. Looked up from germline, CDR1 is SGHAT and CDR2 is FQNNGV.

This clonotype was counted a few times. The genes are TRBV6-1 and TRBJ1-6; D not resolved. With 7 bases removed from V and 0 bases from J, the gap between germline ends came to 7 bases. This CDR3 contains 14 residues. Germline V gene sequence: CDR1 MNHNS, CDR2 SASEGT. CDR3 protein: CASIFDSYNSPLHF. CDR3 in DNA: TGTGCCAGCATTTTCGACTCCTATAATTCACCCCTCCACTTT.

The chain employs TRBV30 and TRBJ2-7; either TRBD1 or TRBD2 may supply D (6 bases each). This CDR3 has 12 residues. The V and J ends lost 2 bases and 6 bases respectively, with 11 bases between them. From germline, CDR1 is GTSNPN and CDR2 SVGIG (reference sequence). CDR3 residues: CAWSWGAGEQYF. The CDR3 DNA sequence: TGTGCCTGGAGTTGGGGGGCCGGCGAGCAGTACTTC.

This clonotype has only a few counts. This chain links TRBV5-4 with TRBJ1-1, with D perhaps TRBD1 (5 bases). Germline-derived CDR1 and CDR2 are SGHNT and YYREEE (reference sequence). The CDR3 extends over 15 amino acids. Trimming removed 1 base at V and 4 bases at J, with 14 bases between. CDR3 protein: CASSLLGTAGTEAFF. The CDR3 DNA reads TGTGCCAGCAGCTTGCTAGGGACGGCGGGCACTGAAGCTTTCTTT.

CDR3 loop: CASSQDGGGAEDTQYF. CDR3 DNA: TGCGCCAGCAGCCAAGATGGCGGGGGGGCAGAAGATACGCAGTATTTT. This chain links TRBV4-3 with TRBJ2-3; 9 bases map to TRBD2. The CDR3 runs 16 residues. The germline V gene has CDR1 LGHNA and CDR2 YSLEER. J gave up 5 bases and V 0 bases, and 6 bases lay outside the gene matches.